The clone carrying this TCR beta chain was counted ten times or more. The antigen is not known. TCR alpha and beta CDR3 regions were amplified from RNA using iRepertoire nested multiplex PCR. TCRdb processed the multiplex PCR reads anew with MiXCR; each CDR3 protein has one entry. The sample gives about 380,000 distinct CDR3 sequences, about two fifths of which show up once; around 12% is in the top ten. The data stem from a study of glioma-infiltrating T cells. In the study overall: Glioma patients had dexamethasone for six or fewer days before surgery.

This CDR3 is 14 amino acids long. The trim removed 3 bases at V and 13 bases at J, leaving 9 bases unmatched. Germline CDR1 MDHEN, CDR2 SYDVKM. Notes on the study in general: Shared blood CDR3 signature motifs marked patients with low tissue-blood divergence.

This TCR came from a human donor with low-grade glioma or glioblastoma, undergoing nonglioma brain surgery, or in good health (not recorded which). Sequencing was performed on glioma tissue, nonneoplastic brain tissue, or PBMCs (not recorded which). V is TRBV28 and J is TRBJ2-1, with 10 bases identical to TRBD1. The CDR3 DNA follows: TGTGCCAGCAGTTTCCCCGGGACAGGGGTTGGCCAGTTCTTC. This sequence encodes CASSFPGTGVGQFF.